A selection of T cell receptor beta chains follows, all from one sample in a study of pediatric ulcerative colitis. The assay was immunoSEQ multiplex PCR, and TCRdb's table has in-frame clones only and misses some. The sample yields 35,000 to 45,000 clones, 65% to 85% seen once. What was sequenced was gut tissue. These receptors were taken from a boy aged 5-17 years with severe ulcerative colitis. Both conserved end residues are part of each CDR3. The D gene is left open where the match is weak. Not all rows give a size; the values are once, few, many and, for expanded clones, a class.

TGTGCCAGCAGCTGGGCGGGGTCTGCAGCCTATGGCTACACCTTC	CASSWAGSAAYGYTF	.	TRBV5-4	TRBJ1-2	.
TGTGCCAGCAGCTCCAGCGTCCGTTACCAAGAGACCCAGTACTTC	CASSSSVRYQETQYF	.	TRBV7-9	TRBJ2-5	.
TGCAGTGCTGCCTCAGGGGACGAGCAGTACTTC	CSAASGDEQYF	.	TRBV20-1	TRBJ2-7	.
TGCAGCCACGAGGGGACTAGCGTAGAGACCCAGTACTTC	CSHEGTSVETQYF	TRBD2	TRBV29-1	TRBJ2-5	.
TGTGCCACCAGCCCAGGTAGCGGGGGCCCATACAATGAGCAGTTCTTC	CATSPGSGGPYNEQFF	TRBD2	TRBV15	TRBJ2-1	.
TGCGCCAGCAGCTTGGGGAGTAACACTGAAGCTTTCTTT	CASSLGSNTEAFF	.	TRBV5-1	TRBJ1-1	.
TGCGCCAGCAGCTCTGGCGAGGGGCGAGAGACCCAGTACTTC	CASSSGEGRETQYF	.	TRBV5-1	TRBJ2-5	.
TGTGCTAGTGGTTTGCCCGGTATTCTGGGGGCAGGGGAGCTGTTTTTT	CASGLPGILGAGELFF	.	TRBV12-5	TRBJ2-2	.
TGTGCCAGCAAATCTCCGTGGATGGGGAACTACGAGCAGTACTTC	CASKSPWMGNYEQYF	.	TRBV6-1	TRBJ2-7	once
TGTGCCAGCAGTTATATTAGGAGTTGGGAGGGAGATACGCAGTATTTT	CASSYIRSWEGDTQYF	TRBD2	TRBV6-5	TRBJ2-3	.
TGTGCCAGCAGCTTGGGAACAGGGGCACTCCACGAGCAGTACTTC	CASSLGTGALHEQYF	TRBD1	TRBV5-8	TRBJ2-7	.
TGTGCCAGCAGCCCCTTGCGGGACAAGAATGAAAAACTGTTTTTT	CASSPLRDKNEKLFF	.	TRBV5-6	TRBJ1-4	.
TGCGCCAGCAGCTCCACAGGGAGTAGGCAGGATGAGCAGTTCTTC	CASSSTGSRQDEQFF	.	TRBV5-1	TRBJ2-1	few
TGTGCCACCAGCATTGGACAGGGGCTAAACACCATATATTTT	CATSIGQGLNTIYF	TRBD1	TRBV15	TRBJ1-3	few
TGTGCCAGCAGTTTCGGGGGTTCCTATGGCTACACCTTC	CASSFGGSYGYTF	.	TRBV28	TRBJ1-2	.
TGTGCCAGCAGTTACTCACAGGCCTCGTTCTCTGAAGCTTTCTTT	CASSYSQASFSEAFF	.	TRBV6-5	TRBJ1-1	.
TGTGCCAGCACCGGAGGGCAGGGGTATAATTCACCCCTCCACTTT	CASTGGQGYNSPLHF	.	TRBV6-1	TRBJ1-6	few
TGTGCCAGCAGCCACTCGACGGACAATGAGCAGTTCTTC	CASSHSTDNEQFF	.	TRBV5-4	TRBJ2-1	.
TGTGCCACCCAGCCGGACGCGACCGTTACAGATACGCAGTATTTT	CATQPDATVTDTQYF	.	TRBV6-1	TRBJ2-3	.
TGCGCCAGCAGCTTGGAAGGGGAGGCCTACGAGCAGTACTTC	CASSLEGEAYEQYF	.	TRBV5-1	TRBJ2-7	.
TGCGCCAGCAGCCCTCAATTAGGGGACAGTTACGAGCAGTACTTC	CASSPQLGDSYEQYF	TRBD1	TRBV4-1	TRBJ2-7	few
TGCGCCAGCAGCGTTGACAGGGGGGACGGCGAGCAGTACTTC	CASSVDRGDGEQYF	TRBD1	TRBV5-1	TRBJ2-7	.
TGTGCCAGCAGTATTACAGGGGGCAATGAGCAGTTCTTC	CASSITGGNEQFF	TRBD1	TRBV6-5	TRBJ2-1	.
TGTGCCAGCAGCTTGGAGGGACGGGGCCATGGCTACACCTTC	CASSLEGRGHGYTF	.	TRBV5-5	TRBJ1-2	.
TGCGCCAGCAGCCAAGATGTAGCAGGGTTTTTTGGGGAGCTGTTTTTT	CASSQDVAGFFGELFF	.	TRBV4-1	TRBJ2-2	.
TGTGCCAGCAGCGGCGGTGGAGGGGCCCTCACAGATACGCAGTATTTT	CASSGGGGALTDTQYF	.	TRBV7-6	TRBJ2-3	.
TGTGCCAGCACCCCCGAGAGAGCGGGAACCGGGGAGCTGTTTTTT	CASTPERAGTGELFF	TRBD2	TRBV27	TRBJ2-2	few
TGTGCCAGCAGCGGCCTTGAGGTCTGGGAGCTGTTTTTT	CASSGLEVWELFF	.	TRBV7-9	TRBJ2-2	.
TGTGCCAGCAGTTCTACGTGGGTTTACGAGCAGTACTTC	CASSSTWVYEQYF	.	TRBV6-1	TRBJ2-7	.
TGTGCCAGCAGTTTATCCGCTAATGGGCCCCAGCATTTT	CASSLSANGPQHF	.	TRBV28	TRBJ1-5	once
TGTGCCAGCAGCTTAAGCGGCCAGGCCTATGGCTACACCTTC	CASSLSGQAYGYTF	.	TRBV7-9	TRBJ1-2	few
TGTGCCAGCAGGGGGTCCTACGAGCAGTACTTC	CASRGSYEQYF	.	TRBV6-1	TRBJ2-7	few
TGTGCCAGCAGCATCCGACTAGCAGACACCGGGGAGCTGTTTTTT	CASSIRLADTGELFF	TRBD2	TRBV9	TRBJ2-2	few
TGTGCCAGCAGCCTAACAGGGCTGAAAAATGAAAAACTGTTTTTT	CASSLTGLKNEKLFF	.	TRBV7-2	TRBJ1-4	.
TGTGCCAGCTCATCCGGGGTGACCGGGGAGCTGTTTTTT	CASSSGVTGELFF	.	TRBV7-3	TRBJ2-2	.
TGTGCCAGCAGCTCAACCCCGGGACAGGCCCTTTCTAACTATGGCTACACCTTC	CASSSTPGQALSNYGYTF	TRBD1	TRBV7-9	TRBJ1-2	.
TGTGCCAGCAGTAAGTTGGCAGGGAGAAACATTCAGTACTTC	CASSKLAGRNIQYF	.	TRBV7-2	TRBJ2-4	.
TGCGCCAGCAGCTTGGTTGGTGGGGGGAGACACTACGAGCAGTACTTC	CASSLVGGGRHYEQYF	.	TRBV5-1	TRBJ2-7	.
TGCGCCAGCAGCCGAACGGGCCTTGCTGGACTAGTTATGTATGAGCAGTTCTTC	CASSRTGLAGLVMYEQFF	TRBD2	TRBV5-1	TRBJ2-1	.
TGCAGCGTTGGATGGGAGGGGGCTTTCTTT	CSVGWEGAFF	.	TRBV29-1	TRBJ1-1	few
TGTGCCAGCGAGGGGACAGGGGGCAAAGCCAAAAACATTCAGTACTTC	CASEGTGGKAKNIQYF	TRBD1	TRBV19	TRBJ2-4	once
TGTGCCAGCAGCGCCTCCAGTAACACCGGGGAGCTGTTTTTT	CASSASSNTGELFF	.	TRBV9	TRBJ2-2	once